A selection of T cell receptor beta chains follows, all from one sample in a study of blood T cells in healthy people across ages. TCRdb fed the 5' RACE reads into MiXCR, producing one record per CDR3 protein. The sample contains approximately 400,000 distinct CDR3 sequences, approximately 51% of which appear only once. Sequenced: blood. The receptors derive from a man in his sixties in good health. Each CDR3 is given with its conserved first and last residue. Fields, in order: V gene, clone size, J gene, CDR3 length, D gene, CDR3 DNA, CDR3 protein. A D gene is named only where the DNA matches it firmly. Size values are once, few and many counts, or a class for expanded clones, and some rows have none.

V gene: TRBV6-5
clone size: once
J gene: TRBJ1-2
CDR3 length: 15
D gene: TRBD1
CDR3 DNA: TGTGCCAGCAGTTACTCGGGGACAGGGGGCTCTGGCTACACCTTC
CDR3 protein: CASSYSGTGGSGYTF

V gene: TRBV7-2
clone size: once
J gene: TRBJ2-5
CDR3 length: 16
D gene: .
CDR3 DNA: TGTGCCAACAGCCTAGGGGGACTATCCTTCAAGGAGACCCAGTACTTC
CDR3 protein: CANSLGGLSFKETQYF

V gene: TRBV7-7
clone size: few
J gene: TRBJ2-5
CDR3 length: 14
D gene: .
CDR3 DNA: TGTGCTAGCAGCTTAGGCGCCAGACAAGAGACCCAGTACTTC
CDR3 protein: CASSLGARQETQYF

V gene: TRBV7-2
clone size: .
J gene: TRBJ1-2
CDR3 length: 14
D gene: .
CDR3 DNA: TGTGCCAGCAGCAGGGGCGAGGGCATCTATGGCTACACCTTC
CDR3 protein: CASSRGEGIYGYTF

V gene: TRBV4-2
clone size: .
J gene: TRBJ2-3
CDR3 length: 13
D gene: .
CDR3 DNA: TGTGCCAGCAGCCAACTCCACACAGATACGCAGTATTTT
CDR3 protein: CASSQLHTDTQYF

V gene: TRBV12-3/TRBV12-4
clone size: .
J gene: TRBJ2-5
CDR3 length: 15
D gene: TRBD2
CDR3 DNA: TGTGCCAGCAGTTTAGTGACTAGCGGGCGGAATGAGCAGTACTTC
CDR3 protein: CASSLVTSGRNEQYF

V gene: TRBV5-1
clone size: .
J gene: TRBJ2-3
CDR3 length: 16
D gene: TRBD2
CDR3 DNA: TGCGCCAGCAGCCTCAATCCGGGACTAGCGAAGGGGACGCAGTATTTT
CDR3 protein: CASSLNPGLAKGTQYF

V gene: TRBV7-2
clone size: .
J gene: TRBJ2-7
CDR3 length: 12
D gene: .
CDR3 DNA: TGTGCCAGCAGCCCCTCCCCCCACGAGCAGTACTTC
CDR3 protein: CASSPSPHEQYF

V gene: TRBV5-6
clone size: .
J gene: TRBJ2-3
CDR3 length: 14
D gene: .
CDR3 DNA: TGTGCCAGCAGCCCCCCGGGGAGCACAGATACGCAGTATTTT
CDR3 protein: CASSPPGSTDTQYF

V gene: TRBV6-2/TRBV6-3
clone size: many
J gene: TRBJ2-1
CDR3 length: 14
D gene: .
CDR3 DNA: TGTGCCAGCAGTTGGGACTCCGATTACAATGAGCAGTTCTTC
CDR3 protein: CASSWDSDYNEQFF

V gene: TRBV19
clone size: .
J gene: TRBJ2-3
CDR3 length: 12
D gene: TRBD1
CDR3 DNA: TGTGCCAGCCGGACAGGGGCAAATACGCAGTATTTT
CDR3 protein: CASRTGANTQYF

V gene: TRBV30
clone size: .
J gene: TRBJ2-1
CDR3 length: 17
D gene: TRBD2
CDR3 DNA: TGTGCCTGGAGTGTATGGAGGGGGCGCGGGGGGGACAATGAGCAGTTCTTC
CDR3 protein: CAWSVWRGRGGDNEQFF

V gene: TRBV20-1
clone size: .
J gene: TRBJ1-2
CDR3 length: 13
D gene: .
CDR3 DNA: TGCAGTGCTAGAGAGCAGGGAACGGATGGCTACACCTTC
CDR3 protein: CSAREQGTDGYTF

V gene: TRBV5-1
clone size: .
J gene: TRBJ2-7
CDR3 length: 16
D gene: TRBD2
CDR3 DNA: TGCGCCAGCAGCTTGGTACGGGGCTCCGGGGGGGACGAGCAGTACTTC
CDR3 protein: CASSLVRGSGGDEQYF

V gene: TRBV12-3/TRBV12-4
clone size: many
J gene: TRBJ1-1
CDR3 length: 13
D gene: .
CDR3 DNA: TGTGCCAGCAGTTACCGGGTGTACACTGAAGCTTTCTTT
CDR3 protein: CASSYRVYTEAFF

V gene: TRBV27
clone size: .
J gene: TRBJ1-2
CDR3 length: 15
D gene: .
CDR3 DNA: TGTGCCAGCAGGGGTCGTGGGATATCTGTCTATGGCTACACCTTC
CDR3 protein: CASRGRGISVYGYTF

V gene: TRBV20-1
clone size: .
J gene: TRBJ2-7
CDR3 length: 11
D gene: .
CDR3 DNA: TGCAGTGCGGACCGTTCCTACGAGCAGTACTTC
CDR3 protein: CSADRSYEQYF

V gene: TRBV7-9
clone size: .
J gene: TRBJ2-1
CDR3 length: 13
D gene: .
CDR3 DNA: TGTGCCAGCAGCCCCGTACCCTACAATGAGCAGTTCTTC
CDR3 protein: CASSPVPYNEQFF

V gene: TRBV24-1
clone size: .
J gene: TRBJ2-3
CDR3 length: 13
D gene: .
CDR3 DNA: TGTGCCACCGGTGACACGAGCACAGATACGCAGTATTTT
CDR3 protein: CATGDTSTDTQYF

V gene: TRBV12-3/TRBV12-4
clone size: .
J gene: TRBJ2-5
CDR3 length: 16
D gene: TRBD1
CDR3 DNA: TGCGCCAGCAGTCCCTCTGACAGGGGGCATCAAGAGACCCAGTACTTC
CDR3 protein: CASSPSDRGHQETQYF

V gene: TRBV27
clone size: few
J gene: TRBJ2-7
CDR3 length: 14
D gene: .
CDR3 DNA: TGTGCCAGCAGTGACAGACAGGTACCCTACGAGCAGTACTTC
CDR3 protein: CASSDRQVPYEQYF

V gene: TRBV6-6
clone size: .
J gene: TRBJ2-5
CDR3 length: 12
D gene: .
CDR3 DNA: TGTGCCAGCTGGACTGTTCAAGAGACCCAGTACTTC
CDR3 protein: CASWTVQETQYF

V gene: TRBV29-1
clone size: few
J gene: TRBJ2-1
CDR3 length: 12
D gene: TRBD1
CDR3 DNA: TGCAGCGTCAGGACAGGGCGAAATGAGCAGTTCTTC
CDR3 protein: CSVRTGRNEQFF

V gene: TRBV12-3/TRBV12-4
clone size: once
J gene: TRBJ1-4
CDR3 length: 14
D gene: .
CDR3 DNA: TGTGCCAGCAGTTGGGGGCCCCTGGAGGAAAAGCTGTTTTTT
CDR3 protein: CASSWGPLEEKLFF

V gene: TRBV9
clone size: once
J gene: TRBJ2-5
CDR3 length: 14
D gene: .
CDR3 DNA: TGTGCCAGCAGCGTAGAGGTCGGCGGGGATGAGCAGTACTTC
CDR3 protein: CASSVEVGGDEQYF